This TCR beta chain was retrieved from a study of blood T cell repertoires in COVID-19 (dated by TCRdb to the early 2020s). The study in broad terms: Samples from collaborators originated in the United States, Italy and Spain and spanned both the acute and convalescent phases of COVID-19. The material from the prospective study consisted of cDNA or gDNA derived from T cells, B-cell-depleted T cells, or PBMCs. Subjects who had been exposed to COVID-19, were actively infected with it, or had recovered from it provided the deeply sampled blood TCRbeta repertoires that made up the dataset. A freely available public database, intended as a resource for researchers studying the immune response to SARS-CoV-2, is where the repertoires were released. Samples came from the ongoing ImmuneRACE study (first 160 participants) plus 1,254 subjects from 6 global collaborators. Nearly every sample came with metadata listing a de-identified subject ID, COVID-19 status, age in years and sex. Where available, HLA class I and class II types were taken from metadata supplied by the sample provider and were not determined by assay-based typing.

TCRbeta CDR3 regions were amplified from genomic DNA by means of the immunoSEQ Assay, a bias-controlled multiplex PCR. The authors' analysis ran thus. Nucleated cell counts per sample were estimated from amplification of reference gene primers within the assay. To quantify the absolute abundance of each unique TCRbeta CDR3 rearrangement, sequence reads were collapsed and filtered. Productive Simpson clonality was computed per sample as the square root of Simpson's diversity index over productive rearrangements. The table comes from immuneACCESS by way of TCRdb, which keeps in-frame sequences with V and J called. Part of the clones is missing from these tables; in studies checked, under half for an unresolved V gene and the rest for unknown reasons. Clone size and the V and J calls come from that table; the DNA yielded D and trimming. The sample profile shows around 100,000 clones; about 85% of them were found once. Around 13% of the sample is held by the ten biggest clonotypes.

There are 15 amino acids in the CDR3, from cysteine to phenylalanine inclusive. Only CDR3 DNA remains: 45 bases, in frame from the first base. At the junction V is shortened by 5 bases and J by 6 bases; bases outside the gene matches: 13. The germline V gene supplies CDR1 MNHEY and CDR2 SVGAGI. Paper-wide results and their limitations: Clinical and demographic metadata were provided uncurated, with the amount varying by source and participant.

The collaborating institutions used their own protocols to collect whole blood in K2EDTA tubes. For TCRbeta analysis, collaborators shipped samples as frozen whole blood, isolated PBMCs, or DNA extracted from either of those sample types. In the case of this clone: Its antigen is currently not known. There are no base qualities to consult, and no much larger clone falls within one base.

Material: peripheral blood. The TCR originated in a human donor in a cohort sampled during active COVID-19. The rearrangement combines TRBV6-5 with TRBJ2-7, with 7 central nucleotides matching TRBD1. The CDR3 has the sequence CASSPNRQGQREQYF. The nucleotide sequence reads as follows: TGTGCCAGCAGTCCAAATAGACAGGGTCAGCGCGAGCAGTACTTC.